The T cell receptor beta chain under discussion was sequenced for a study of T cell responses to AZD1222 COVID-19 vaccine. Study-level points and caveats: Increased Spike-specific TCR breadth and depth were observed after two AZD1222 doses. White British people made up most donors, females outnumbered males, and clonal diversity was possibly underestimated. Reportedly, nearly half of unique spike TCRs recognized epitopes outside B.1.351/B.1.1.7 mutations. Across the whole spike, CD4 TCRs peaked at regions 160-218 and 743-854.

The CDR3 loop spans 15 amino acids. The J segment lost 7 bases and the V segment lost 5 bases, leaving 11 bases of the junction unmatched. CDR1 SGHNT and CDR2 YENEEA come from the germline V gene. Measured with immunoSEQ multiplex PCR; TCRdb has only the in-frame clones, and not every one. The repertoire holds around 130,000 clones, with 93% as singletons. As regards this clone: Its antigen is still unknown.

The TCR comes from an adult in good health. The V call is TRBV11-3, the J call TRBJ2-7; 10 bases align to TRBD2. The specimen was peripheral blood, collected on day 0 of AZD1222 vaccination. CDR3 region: CASSTSAGGPREQYF. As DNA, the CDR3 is TGTGCCAGCAGCACCTCAGCGGGAGGGCCTCGGGAGCAGTACTTC.